This is a list of T cell receptor beta chains from one sample in a study of blood T cell repertoires in COVID-19. Some clones are missing from TCRdb's copy, which holds only in-frame ones; the method was immunoSEQ multiplex PCR. The sample shows 250,000 or so clones, 85% to 90% of them seen only once. Sequencing input: peripheral blood. Receptors originate from a woman aged 55-70 years with COVID-19, enrolled during active disease. Each CDR3 is given with its conserved first and last residue. The D gene is left open where the match is weak. Not all rows give a size; the values are once, few, many and, for expanded clones, a class.

>TRBV11-2|TRBJ2-1|.|.
TGTGCCAGCAGCTTAGATCTTGCTAGCGCGATGTACAATGAGCAGTTCTTC
CASSLDLASAMYNEQFF
>TRBV30|TRBJ1-2|.|TRBD1
TGTGCCTGGAGCGAACAGGGGTATGGCTACACCTTC
CAWSEQGYGYTF
>TRBV5-1|TRBJ2-1|.|.
TGCGCCAGCAGCTTGGGATATTCGGGTCTTTATGAGCAGTTCTTC
CASSLGYSGLYEQFF
>TRBV19|TRBJ2-3|once|.
TGTGCCAGTAGTACCCGGGCAGGGGTGGCAGATACGCAGTATTTT
CASSTRAGVADTQYF
>TRBV4-2|TRBJ1-2|.|.
TGTGCCAGCAGCCAAGATTTGCCGGGACTCGATGCTAACTATGGCTACACCTTC
CASSQDLPGLDANYGYTF
>TRBV24-1|TRBJ2-5|.|.
TGTGCCACCCGCGGGGTCGGAGAGACCCAGTACTTC
CATRGVGETQYF
>TRBV5-1|TRBJ2-1|.|.
TGCGCCAGCAGCTTTTTGGCGGGGACGCGCCATGCGGATGAGCAGTTCTTC
CASSFLAGTRHADEQFF
>TRBV5-1|TRBJ1-1|.|.
TGCGCCAGCAGCTTGAGTCCCGGCAGGGTGATGAACACTGAAGCTTTCTTT
CASSLSPGRVMNTEAFF
>TRBV24-1|TRBJ2-2|.|.
TGTGCCACCAGTGATACAGGGCGGGGGACCGGGGAGCTGTTTTTT
CATSDTGRGTGELFF
>TRBV5-1|TRBJ2-2|.|.
TGCGCCAGCAGCTTCAGGGGAACCGGGGAGCTGTTTTTT
CASSFRGTGELFF
>TRBV12-3/TRBV12-4|TRBJ2-1|once|.
TGTGCCAGCAGTTCGGAGCGGAGGAATGAGCAGTTCTTC
CASSSERRNEQFF
>TRBV28|TRBJ2-5|.|.
TGTGCCAGCAGTCACGATCTAGGGGTCCAAGAGACCCAGTACTTC
CASSHDLGVQETQYF
>TRBV27|TRBJ2-7|.|TRBD2
TGTGCCAGCAGCAGACTAGCGGGAGCCCAGAGCTCCTACGAGCAGTACTTC
CASSRLAGAQSSYEQYF
>TRBV10-3|TRBJ2-1|.|.
TGTGCCATCAGCGACGGGAGCTCCTACAATGAGCAGTTCTTC
CAISDGSSYNEQFF
>TRBV6-5|TRBJ2-7|.|TRBD2
TGTGCCAGCAGTTACACCGCGGGAGGGCCCCACGAGCAGTACTTC
CASSYTAGGPHEQYF
>TRBV28|TRBJ2-1|.|TRBD2
TGTGCCAGCAGTTTATGGAGCCTAGCGGGAGAGGGGGAGCAGTTCTTC
CASSLWSLAGEGEQFF
>TRBV6-1|TRBJ2-1|.|TRBD2
TGTGCCAGCAGTGAATCAGGGAGGGGATACAATGAGCAGTTCTTC
CASSESGRGYNEQFF
>TRBV28|TRBJ2-3|once|.
TGTGCCATCCGACAGGGCACAGATACGCAGTATTTT
CAIRQGTDTQYF
>TRBV28|TRBJ1-4|.|TRBD1
TGTGCCAGCAGTTCGTCAGGGGGTTGGATAAGGGAAAAACTGTTTTTT
CASSSSGGWIREKLFF
>TRBV2|TRBJ1-1|.|TRBD1
TGTGCCAGCACACTGGACAGGTACACTGAAGCTTTCTTT
CASTLDRYTEAFF
>TRBV6-5|TRBJ1-5|.|TRBD1
TGTGCCAGCAGCCGAGGGACAGGGGATCAGCCCCAGCATTTT
CASSRGTGDQPQHF
>TRBV19|TRBJ2-5|.|TRBD1
TGTGCCAGTAGTCCGCACAGGGGAGAGACCCAGTACTTC
CASSPHRGETQYF
>TRBV27|TRBJ1-5|.|.
TGTGCCAGCAGTTTCTCAGATGGCAATCAGCCCCAGCATTTT
CASSFSDGNQPQHF
>TRBV6-5|TRBJ2-5|once|TRBD2
TGTGCCAGCAGTTCTACTAGCGGTCAAGAGACCCAGTACTTC
CASSSTSGQETQYF
>TRBV19|TRBJ2-2|.|TRBD2
TGTGCCAGTATTCGGGGAGCGGGAACCGGGGAGCTGTTTTTT
CASIRGAGTGELFF
>TRBV9|TRBJ1-4|.|.
TGTGCCAGCAGCGCGTCCGGGACAAACAATGAAAAACTGTTTTTT
CASSASGTNNEKLFF
>TRBV6-4|TRBJ2-7|.|.
TGTGCCAGCAGCCCCTCCAGGGCCTCTGGTTCCTACGAGCAGTACTTC
CASSPSRASGSYEQYF
>TRBV27|TRBJ2-7|.|TRBD2
TGTGCCAGCTACTCCGCCGGGACTAGTTCCTACGAGCAGTACTTC
CASYSAGTSSYEQYF
>TRBV5-4|TRBJ2-7|.|.
TGTGCCAGCAGCGCTGGACTTTACTACGAGCAGTACTTC
CASSAGLYYEQYF
>TRBV7-9|TRBJ2-1|.|TRBD2
TGTGCCAGCAGCTTAGGCCAACTAGCGGGAGGGGGCAATGAGCAGTTCTTC
CASSLGQLAGGGNEQFF
>TRBV7-9|TRBJ1-2|.|.
TGTGCCAGCAGCCGAGCAGGGGTCGGGAACTATGGCTACACCTTC
CASSRAGVGNYGYTF
>TRBV3-1/TRBV3-2|TRBJ2-7|once|.
TGTGCCAGCAGCCAAGATTTCCGGGAGCACTACGAGCAGTACTTC
CASSQDFREHYEQYF
>TRBV6-5|TRBJ1-2|.|.
TGTGCCAGCAGTACCGGGGGTTCCGACTATGGCTACACCTTC
CASSTGGSDYGYTF
>TRBV9|TRBJ1-2|.|.
TGTGCCAGCAGCCCGGACGGGAACAGGGAGATTTATGGCTACACCTTC
CASSPDGNREIYGYTF
>TRBV7-9|TRBJ1-4|.|.
TGTGCCAGCAGCTTAGTCCAGGGCCGGAATGAAAAACTGTTTTTT
CASSLVQGRNEKLFF
>TRBV7-9|TRBJ2-7|few|.
TGTGCCAGCAGCTTTCCGGAGGGTCCGCTTTCCTACGAGCAGTACTTC
CASSFPEGPLSYEQYF
>TRBV5-4|TRBJ2-5|.|TRBD2
TGTGCCAGCAGCTTGGCCCCTAGCGGCCAAGAGACCCAGTACTTC
CASSLAPSGQETQYF
>TRBV15|TRBJ1-2|.|TRBD1
TGTGCCACCAGCAGAGATGTAAGGACAGGCAACGGCTACACCTTC
CATSRDVRTGNGYTF
>TRBV29-1|TRBJ1-2|.|TRBD1
TGCAGCGTAGACCGGGACAGGGTAATTTTGGGCGGCTACACCTTC
CSVDRDRVILGGYTF
>TRBV27|TRBJ1-6|once|.
TGTGCCAGCAGTTTGGCGGGGGGGTTTAATTCACCCCTCCACTTT
CASSLAGGFNSPLHF